The 22 T cell receptor beta chains below come from one sample, sequenced in a study of cytomegalovirus exposure and HLA in healthy donors. PCR amplification relied on 60 Vbeta primers (plus 13 Jbeta primers). This table comes from immunoSEQ multiplex PCR, and its TCRdb copy is limited to in-frame clones, with some not included. Of roughly 100,000 clones in the sample, approximately 72% are singletons; the top ten hold approximately 1.3%. The sequencing input was PBMCs. The origin of the receptors is a young man in good health and CMV-seronegative.

This chain joins TRBV7-9 and TRBJ1-2; a weak D match, TRBD1 (5 bases). Trimming took off 1 base at V and 4 bases at J, with 13 bases between the two ends. Germline CDR1 SEHNR, CDR2 FQNEAQ (reference sequence). The CDR3 runs 15 residues. In DNA form, the CDR3 reads TGTGCCAGCAGCTTAGAGGGGTCGCCTAGCTATGGCTACACCTTC. Amino acids: CASSLEGSPSYGYTF.

The genes are TRBV18 and TRBJ2-5; 8 nucleotides align to TRBD1. Germline V gives CDR1 KGHSH, CDR2 LQKENI. CDR3 length equals 13 residues. The ends lost 4 bases at V and 5 bases at J; junction bases unmatched: 3. The CDR3 coding sequence is TGTGCCAGCTCACAACGGGACAGGGAGACCCAGTACTTC. Residues: CASSQRDRETQYF.

The chain employs TRBV7-9 and TRBJ2-3; the match to TRBD1 covers 9 bases. V was clipped by 4 bases and J by 9 bases; unmatched bases: 8. The CDR3 consists of 14 residues. Germline CDR1 SEHNR, CDR2 FQNEAQ (reference sequence). CDR3 loop: CASSSQGARETQYF. CDR3 DNA sequence: TGTGCCAGCAGCTCACAGGGGGCCAGGGAAACGCAGTATTTT.

V usage is TRBV4-1 and J usage is TRBJ1-2, with D possibly being TRBD1 (5 bases). V lost 2 bases to trimming and J lost 4 bases, with 11 bases between them. The CDR3 covers 14 residues. Germline assignment: CDR1 MGHRA and CDR2 YSYEKL. CDR3 coding DNA: TGCGCCAGCAGCCAACTGGGGGGGATCTATGGCTACACCTTC. Translation gives CASSQLGGIYGYTF.

The chain couples TRBV5-6 to TRBJ1-5, with 12 positions matching TRBD1. The ends lost 2 bases at V and 6 bases at J; junction bases unmatched: 6. Germline V gene lookup returns CDR1 SGHDT and CDR2 YYEEEE. This CDR3 has 16 amino acids. DNA for the CDR3: TGTGCCAGCAGCTTATCCGGGACAGGGGGCCTTCAGCCCCAGCATTTT. Translation gives CASSLSGTGGLQPQHF.

V and J are TRBV29-1 and TRBJ1-2; weak D call: TRBD1 (5 bases). In germline, CDR1 is SQVTM, CDR2 ANQGSEA. With 0 bases removed from V and 3 bases from J, the gap between germline ends came to 8 bases. The CDR3 runs to 13 residues. CDR3 sequence (DNA): TGCAGCGTTGAAGATCCCAGGGACTATGGCTACACCTTC. It codes for CSVEDPRDYGYTF.

This clone was observed once. The V and J genes are TRBV7-9 and TRBJ1-1, with a tentative D call TRBD1 (6 bases). The V gene's germline CDR1 is SEHNR and CDR2 FQNEAQ (reference sequence). The CDR3 has 16 amino acids. The germline V and J ends were trimmed by 4 bases and 0 bases, with 15 bases remaining between them. The CDR3 here is CASSYPQGYLNTEAFF. CDR3 DNA: TGTGCCAGCAGCTACCCACAGGGTTATTTGAACACTGAAGCTTTCTTT.

A few counts support this clone. The gene calls are TRBV10-3 and TRBJ1-2; D is undetermined. Per germline, CDR1 ENHRY and CDR2 SYGVKD. The CDR3 runs 15 residues. Trimming shortened V by 7 bases and J by 5 bases, and 20 bases separated the two germline ends. CDR3 in amino acids: CAITEEGTNLYGYTF. The CDR3 DNA is TGTGCCATCACCGAAGAGGGTACGAACTTATATGGCTACACCTTC.

CDR3 in DNA: TGTGCCAGTAGTATTGGGGAGGGGTGGTCCTACGAGCAGTACTTC. Its protein product is CASSIGEGWSYEQYF. This chain joins TRBV19 and TRBJ2-7, with 7 bases lining up with TRBD2. CDR3 length equals 15 residues. The V gene end was trimmed by 3 bases and the J gene end by 1 base; junction bases not matched to a gene: 6. CDR1 and CDR2 from the germline V gene are LNHDA and SQIVND (reference sequence).

This clone has just a few counts. The chain recombines TRBV19 with TRBJ2-7; 10 bases are a match to TRBD2. With 3 bases clipped from V and 7 bases from J, the junction kept 6 bases outside the gene matches. The CDR3 runs to 14 residues. CDR1 and CDR2 from the germline V gene are LNHDA and SQIVND (reference sequence). CDR3 region: CASSILAGGSEQYF. CDR3 nucleotides: TGTGCCAGTAGTATTTTAGCGGGGGGCTCTGAGCAGTACTTC.

The chain is built from TRBV15 and TRBJ1-2; D unresolved. The CDR3 contains 15 residues. Germline V lookup: CDR1 LNHNV, CDR2 YYDKDF (reference sequence). The ends were cut back, 0 bases at V and 4 bases at J, with 12 bases in the middle. CDR3 nucleotide sequence: TGTGCCACCAGCAGAGAATCGGGAGGAGCCTATGGCTACACCTTC. The encoded protein is CATSRESGGAYGYTF.

This chain joins TRBV15 and TRBJ2-1, with 12 positions matching TRBD2. CDR1 is LNHNV and CDR2 is YYDKDF in the germline V gene (reference sequence). The J segment lost 2 bases and the V segment lost 8 bases, leaving 1 base of the junction unmatched. The CDR3 totals 14 residues. Written as DNA, the CDR3 is TGTGCCACCGCTAGCGGGGGGGCCTACAATGAGCAGTTCTTC. Translating gives CATASGGAYNEQFF.

The J gene is TRBJ2-1, the V gene TRBV9; tentative D call: TRBD2 (6 bases). The length of the CDR3 is 15 residues. The germline V and J ends were trimmed by 1 base and 13 bases, with 21 bases remaining between them. Germline V lookup: CDR1 SGDLS, CDR2 YYNGEE. The CDR3 spells CASSVITGVVGEQFF. CDR3 DNA: TGTGCCAGCAGCGTAATAACGGGGGTGGTGGGGGAACAGTTCTTC.

The CDR3 DNA sequence: TGTGCCAGCAGTTTCCGGACAGGGACCTATGGCTACACCTTC. Amino acid sequence: CASSFRTGTYGYTF. The rearrangement links TRBV6-1 to TRBJ1-2; TRBD1 agrees at 8 bases. The V gene end was trimmed by 5 bases and the J gene end by 4 bases; junction bases not matched to a gene: 6. The CDR3 loop spans 14 amino acids. CDR1 and CDR2 from the germline V gene are MNHNS and SASEGT.

V is TRBV19 and J is TRBJ1-2; possibly TRBD1 for D (6 bases). The CDR3 is 15 residues long. V was shortened by 5 bases and J by 0 bases, with 13 bases between the two germline ends. The germline V gene encodes CDR1 LNHDA and CDR2 SQIVND (reference sequence). The CDR3 DNA is TGTGCCAGTAGTCCGACAGGCGCGACTAACTATGGCTACACCTTC. Encoded protein: CASSPTGATNYGYTF.

The V and J genes are TRBV28 and TRBJ2-1; 7 nucleotides match TRBD2. Germline CDR1 reads MDHEN; CDR2 reads SYDVKM. The V segment lost 6 bases and the J segment 7 bases; nucleotides outside the gene matches: 15. The CDR3 covers 16 residues. The chain's CDR3 is CASSPWGEGLQNEQFF. DNA for the CDR3: TGTGCCAGCAGCCCTTGGGGGGAGGGCCTGCAAAATGAGCAGTTCTTC.

The chain joins TRBV6-1 to TRBJ2-5; TRBD2 aligns across 8 bases. Germline values: CDR1 MNHNS, CDR2 SASEGT. The CDR3 covers 17 residues. The V gene end was trimmed by 2 bases and the J gene end by 2 bases; junction bases not matched to a gene: 10. Written as DNA, the CDR3 is TGTGCCAGCAGTGAACTTAGCGGGGCGATACTACAAGAGACCCAGTACTTC. Its translation is CASSELSGAILQETQYF.

The chain links TRBV7-9 to TRBJ2-7; maybe TRBD1 (6 bases). Trimming pared 1 base from V and 2 bases from J, leaving 15 bases between. The CDR3 spans 16 residues. Germline V CDR1 and CDR2: SEHNR, FQNEAQ (reference sequence). The CDR3 nucleotides are TGTGCCAGCAGCTTAGAGATAGGTTACAGGGCCTACGAGCAGTACTTC. It yields the protein CASSLEIGYRAYEQYF.

On this clone: Other DNA sequences of this sample code for an identical CDR3. The rearrangement links TRBV27 to TRBJ1-1; no reliable D call. This CDR3 is 12 amino acids long. Trimming cost V 6 bases and J 1 base, with 6 bases left between them. CDR1 MNHEY and CDR2 SMNVEV come from the germline V gene (reference sequence). The CDR3 DNA sequence: TGTGCCAGCAGCTCGGGGAACACTGAAGCTTTCTTT. Its translation: CASSSGNTEAFF.

The genes are TRBV5-6 and TRBJ2-7; 11 bases map to TRBD2. V lost 4 bases to trimming and J lost 5 bases; unmatched junction nucleotides: 8. CDR1 is SGHDT and CDR2 is YYEEEE in the germline V gene. This CDR3 is 15 amino acids long. The CDR3 is CASSRGLADFDEQYF. In DNA form, the CDR3 reads TGTGCCAGCAGCCGGGGACTAGCGGATTTCGACGAGCAGTACTTC.

The V gene is TRBV9, the J gene TRBJ1-4, with 7 nucleotides matching TRBD1. From germline, CDR1 is SGDLS and CDR2 YYNGEE. CDR3 size: 16 residues. V was clipped by 0 bases and J by 8 bases; unmatched bases: 10. The CDR3 loop reads CASSVGRGEQGEKLFF. The CDR3 bases are TGTGCCAGCAGCGTAGGAAGAGGGGAACAGGGGGAAAAACTGTTTTTT. The whole variable domain, remainder taken from reference TRBV9 and TRBJ1-4, is DSGVTQTPKHLITATGQRVTLRCSPRSGDLSVYWYQQSLDQGLQFLIQYYNGEERAKGNILERFSAQQFPDLHSELNLSSLELGDSALYFCASSVGRGEQGEKLFFGSGTQLSVL.

In DNA form, the CDR3 reads TGCAGCGCGATGGCGGCAAGGGGCTACACCTTC. It is translated as CSAMAARGYTF. V and J are TRBV20-1 and TRBJ1-2; D uncertain. The length of the CDR3 is 11 residues. The germline gives CDR1 DFQATT, CDR2 SNEGSKA (reference sequence).